The clone carrying this T cell receptor beta chain was observed a few times. Its antigen is unidentified. Sequence at one end of the junction differs from germline and may be a read error. Library preparation (for TCRbeta) was performed with unique molecular identifiers. Using its own MiXCR run on the PCR reads, TCRdb lists one record per CDR3 protein. The sample carries roughly 300,000 distinct CDR3 sequences, 11% recorded once. This specimen belongs to a study of T-cell reconstitution after alpha-beta-depleted transplantation in children. Study-wide results and limits: Fresh T-cell production supplied most of the T-cell counts and diversity seen one year after transplant. Surviving thymic progenitors and recipient T cells were the source of high TCRbeta diversity at day 60 in some patients. Alpha-beta T cells about two months after transplant reportedly derived from several hundred expanded graft clones.

Germline-derived CDR1 and CDR2 are SGHRS and YFSETQ. The CDR3 is made up of 14 amino acids. This chain uses TRBV5-1 with TRBJ1-2; perhaps TRBD1 as D (6 bases). The receptor was derived from a male patient aged 2 to 9 who had a stem cell transplant for chronic granulomatous disease, so the T cells may come from the graft donor. The sample in question was peripheral blood, obtained 180 days after TCRalphabeta/CD19-depleted stem cell transplant. CDR3 DNA: TGCGCCAGCAGCTTGGTAGGACAGAACTCTGGCTACACCTTC. Amino acid sequence: CASSLVGQNSGYTF.